What follows are 8 T cell receptor beta chains derived from one specimen sequenced in a study of T cell changes during pregnancy in multiple sclerosis. Here immunoSEQ multiplex PCR was the method, and the copy in TCRdb shows in-frame clones only, minus some. The table records approximately 40,000 clones, about 88% of them present only once. Sequences were derived from CD4+ T cells from peripheral blood mononuclear cells, sampled in the second trimester of pregnancy. The receptors stem from a female donor with multiple sclerosis, enrolled in a pregnancy study.

V is TRBV11-2 and J is TRBJ1-3; the D is unclear. The V end was cut by 4 bases, the J end by 9 bases, with 7 bases between. CDR1 is SGHAT, CDR2 FQNNGV, per germline. This CDR3 spans 11 amino acids. The CDR3 protein is CASSYSRTIYF. CDR3 sequence (DNA): TGTGCCAGCAGCTACAGTCGCACCATATATTTT.

V and J are TRBV5-1 and TRBJ1-1; D gene uncertain. Trimming took 0 bases from V and 0 from J, leaving 9 bases between them. From germline, CDR1 is SGHRS and CDR2 YFSETQ. This CDR3 has 15 amino acids. CDR3 residues: CASSLGTVMNTEAFF. Written as DNA, the CDR3 is TGCGCCAGCAGCTTGGGTACAGTCATGAACACTGAAGCTTTCTTT.

J is TRBJ2-1 and V is TRBV5-1, with 15 bases fitting TRBD2. Germline trimming cut 3 bases from V and 5 bases from J; bases unmatched to any gene: 6. This CDR3 is 17 amino acids long. Germline V CDR1 and CDR2: SGHRS, YFSETQ. The DNA of the CDR3 is TGCGCCAGCAGCTCCACGGGACTAGCGGGAGGCGACAATGAGCAGTTCTTC. Amino acid sequence: CASSSTGLAGGDNEQFF.

V is TRBV15 and J is TRBJ1-4, with D possibly being TRBD1 (6 bases). The V end lost 3 bases, the J end lost 8 bases, and 19 bases lay between the germline ends. Germline CDR1 is LNHNV and CDR2 is YYDKDF (reference sequence). The CDR3 is 16 amino acids. The chain's CDR3 is CATSSRWGGRNEKLFF. The CDR3 DNA sequence: TGTGCCACCAGCAGCCGGTGGGGGGGCCGAAACGAAAAACTGTTTTTT.

Only one count was recorded for this clone. The chain combines TRBV2 with TRBJ1-5, with D possibly being TRBD1 (5 bases). CDR1 is SNHLY and CDR2 is FYNNEI in the germline V gene. The ends were cut back, 6 bases at V and 0 bases at J, with 12 bases in the middle. The CDR3 is 15 amino acids. The CDR3 DNA is TGTGCCAGCAGCCAGGACATTCTTAGCAATCAGCCCCAGCATTTT. It codes for CASSQDILSNQPQHF.

CDR3 coding DNA: TGTGCCAGCAGTGAAGAAGGACTCTCCTACGAGCAGTACTTC. The encoded protein is CASSEEGLSYEQYF. This chain links TRBV2 with TRBJ2-7, with a tentative D call TRBD2 (5 bases). Germline lookup yields CDR1 SNHLY and CDR2 FYNNEI. The CDR3 spans 14 residues. V was trimmed by 1 base and J by 0 bases, leaving 7 bases between them.

V gene TRBV4-2 combines with J gene TRBJ2-7; 11 bases align to TRBD1. This CDR3 has 15 residues. Germline V gives CDR1 LGHNA, CDR2 YNFKEQ. V trimming: 3 bases; J trimming: 4 bases; junction bases outside the gene matches: 5. The CDR3 is CASSQGGTGGYEQYF. The DNA for the CDR3 is TGTGCCAGCAGCCAGGGGGGGACAGGGGGTTACGAGCAGTACTTC.

In its sample, this clone was seen many times. The chain recombines TRBV11-2 with TRBJ2-7; a possible D gene is TRBD1 (5 bases). CDR1 and CDR2 (germline): SGHAT, FQNNGV. The V end lost 2 bases, the J end lost 6 bases, and 11 bases lay between the germline ends. This CDR3 comprises 13 residues. The CDR3: CASSLQWGSEQYF. For the CDR3, the DNA is TGTGCCAGCAGCTTACAGTGGGGCTCCGAGCAGTACTTC. Full variable domain (rest looked up from reference TRBV11-2 and TRBJ2-7): EAGVAQSPRYKIIEKRQSVAFWCNPISGHATLYWYQQILGQGPKLLIQFQNNGVVDDSQLPKDRFSAERLKGVDSTLKIQPAKLEDSAVYLCASSLQWGSEQYFGPGTRLTVT.